This TCR beta chain came from a study of blood T cell repertoires in COVID-19. In the study overall: T cells, B-cell-depleted T cells, or PBMCs provided the cDNA or gDNA that served as material.

In the original processing: Reference gene primers were amplified, and this amplification served to estimate nucleated cell counts. The table came from immunoSEQ multiplex PCR; TCRdb's copy has only in-frame clones and leaves some out. V, J and clone size derive from that table, while D and trimming were established from the DNA sequence. Of roughly 100,000 clones listed, about four fifths are singletons. From germline, CDR1 is MNHEY and CDR2 SVGAGI. With 5 bases clipped from V and 7 bases from J, the junction kept 4 bases outside the gene matches. This CDR3 contains 13 residues. The receptor was isolated from a woman between 65 and 79 years old with acute or convalescent COVID-19. Specimen: peripheral blood. The gene calls are TRBV6-5 and TRBJ2-7, with TRBD1 matching 11 bases. In DNA, the CDR3 is TGTGCCAGCAGTACCGGGACAGGGGGAGAGCAGTACTTC. Translating gives CASSTGTGGEQYF.